The 5 T cell receptor beta chains listed next were all sequenced from one sample in a study of T cell changes during pregnancy in multiple sclerosis (dated by TCRdb to between 2018 and 2021). Library generation was performed with the immunoSEQ multiplex PCR assay. This immuneACCESS table, as held by TCRdb, lists in-frame sequences with V and J called but not all clones. Of the missing ones, under half trace to an unresolved V gene in checked studies; the others have no known cause. The sample table shows approximately 49,000 clones, and approximately 88% are seen once. The top ten clonotypes cover around 1.2% of the sample. This sample comprised CD4+ T cells from peripheral blood mononuclear cells, obtained in the second trimester of pregnancy. These receptors were taken from a female donor with multiple sclerosis, enrolled in a pregnancy study.

The chain couples TRBV5-4 to TRBJ2-5; weak D call: TRBD2 (7 bases). Trimming pared 1 base from V and 4 bases from J, leaving 11 bases between. The CDR3 is made up of 14 amino acids. CDR1 SGHNT and CDR2 YYREEE come from the germline V gene (reference sequence). CDR3 loop: CASSLKGGAETQYF. The CDR3 DNA follows: TGTGCCAGCAGCTTGAAGGGGGGGGCAGAGACCCAGTACTTC.

Only one count was recorded for this clone. The chain couples TRBV28 to TRBJ1-1, with D possibly TRBD1 on 5 matching bases. Germline V CDR1 and CDR2: MDHEN, SYDVKM. Deletions cut 5 bases from V and 0 bases from J, with 16 bases between. This CDR3 is built from 16 residues. As DNA, the CDR3 is TGTGCCAGCAGTCCCTCTGCGGGGACCCTGAACACTGAAGCTTTCTTT. This translates into CASSPSAGTLNTEAFF.

The chain is built from TRBV11-2 and TRBJ1-2, with D possibly TRBD1 on 5 matching bases. CDR1 and CDR2 (germline): SGHAT, FQNNGV. Trimming left V 4 bases short and J 4 bases short, with 13 bases between. The length of the CDR3 is 14 residues. The DNA for the CDR3 is TGTGCCAGCAGCTCCAGACAGCTTTCCTATGGCTACACCTTC. Its protein is CASSSRQLSYGYTF.

This chain joins TRBV6-7 and TRBJ1-2; 8 bases match TRBD1. TRBV6-7 is treated as an ORF (open reading frame) with a function not yet certain. Trimming removed 2 bases from V and 3 bases from J; junction bases left unmatched: 8. The CDR3 has 16 amino acids. In DNA, the CDR3 is TGTGCCAGCAGTTACGAATCACAGGGGGTTTACTATGGCTACACCTTC. It translates to CASSYESQGVYYGYTF.

The V gene is TRBV9, the J gene TRBJ2-7, with D uncertain. CDR3 length: 14 amino acids. Between the trimmed V and J ends, which lost 0 bases and 0 bases, there was a span of 7 bases. Germline V gene lookup returns CDR1 SGDLS and CDR2 YYNGEE. Here the CDR3 reads CASSVDPSSYEQYF. DNA for the CDR3: TGTGCCAGCAGCGTAGATCCGAGCTCCTACGAGCAGTACTTC. Full variable domain (remainder filled in from reference TRBV9 and TRBJ2-7): DSGVTQTPKHLITATGQRVTLRCSPRSGDLSVYWYQQSLDQGLQFLIQYYNGEERAKGNILERFSAQQFPDLHSELNLSSLELGDSALYFCASSVDPSSYEQYFGPGTRLTVT.